These 2 T cell receptor beta chains share one sample of origin, sequenced in a study of chemoradiotherapy in HPV16-positive cancers. Sequenced by immunoSEQ multiplex PCR; TCRdb stores in-frame clones only, minus some. The sample carries 30,000 to 35,000 clones, roughly 87% recorded once. Specimen: blood, collected from a patient who underwent chemoradiotherapy. Source of these receptors: a human donor with HPV-associated anogenital cancer.

J is TRBJ2-7 and V is TRBV9; the D gene is possibly TRBD1 (6 bases). The CDR3 contains 15 residues. Germline V lookup: CDR1 SGDLS, CDR2 YYNGEE. V gave up 4 bases and J gave up 2 bases, with 16 bases separating them. The CDR3 is CASSPGGTQTYEQYF. The CDR3 DNA reads as TGTGCCAGCAGCCCCGGTGGGACACAGACCTACGAGCAGTACTTC. The whole variable domain, remainder taken from reference TRBV9 and TRBJ2-7, is DSGVTQTPKHLITATGQRVTLRCSPRSGDLSVYWYQQSLDQGLQFLIQYYNGEERAKGNILERFSAQQFPDLHSELNLSSLELGDSALYFCASSPGGTQTYEQYFGPGTRLTVT.

Only one count was recorded for this clone. The chain employs TRBV9 and TRBJ2-7, with a weak D call TRBD2 (5 bases). CDR3 length: 15 residues. Germline loops: CDR1 SGDLS, CDR2 YYNGEE. Trimming left V 0 bases short and J 7 bases short, with 17 bases between. The CDR3 loop reads CASSVGGGSLWEQYF. The CDR3 DNA reads TGTGCCAGCAGCGTAGGAGGTGGGAGCTTATGGGAGCAGTACTTC.